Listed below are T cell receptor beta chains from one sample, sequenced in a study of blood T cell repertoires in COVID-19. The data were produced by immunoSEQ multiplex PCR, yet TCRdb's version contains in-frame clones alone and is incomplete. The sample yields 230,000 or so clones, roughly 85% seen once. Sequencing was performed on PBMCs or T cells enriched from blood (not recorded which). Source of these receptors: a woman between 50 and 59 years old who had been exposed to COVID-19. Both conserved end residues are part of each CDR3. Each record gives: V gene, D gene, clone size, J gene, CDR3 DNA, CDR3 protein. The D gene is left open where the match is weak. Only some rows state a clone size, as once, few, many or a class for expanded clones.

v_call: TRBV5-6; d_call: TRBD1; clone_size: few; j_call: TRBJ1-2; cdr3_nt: TGTGCCAGCAGCTTGACGACAGGGAGTAACTATGGCTACACCTTC; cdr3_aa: CASSLTTGSNYGYTF
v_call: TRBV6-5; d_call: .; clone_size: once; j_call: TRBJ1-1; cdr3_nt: TGTGCCAGCAGATCCCCCCAGCAGGTGGGACTTAGGTTCTTT; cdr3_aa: CASRSPQQVGLRFF
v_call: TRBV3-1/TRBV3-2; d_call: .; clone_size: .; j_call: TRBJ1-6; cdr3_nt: TGTGCCAGCAGCCGCGGGACCCTTAATAATTCACCCCTCCACTTT; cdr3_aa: CASSRGTLNNSPLHF
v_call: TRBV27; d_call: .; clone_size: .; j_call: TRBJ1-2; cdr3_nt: TGTGCCAGCAGTTTTTCGACGGGGAGAGGCTACACCTTC; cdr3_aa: CASSFSTGRGYTF
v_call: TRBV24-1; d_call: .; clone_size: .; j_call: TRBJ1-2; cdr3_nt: TGTGCCACCAGTGCACGGGATAGAGATGGCTACACCTTC; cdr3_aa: CATSARDRDGYTF
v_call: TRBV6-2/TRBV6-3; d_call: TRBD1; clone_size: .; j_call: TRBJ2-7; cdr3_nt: TGTGCCAGCAGTTACTCCTCCGGGACAGTCTACGAGCAGTACTTC; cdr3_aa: CASSYSSGTVYEQYF
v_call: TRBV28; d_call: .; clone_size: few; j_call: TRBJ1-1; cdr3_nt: TGTGCCAGCAGTTTAAACACCCGTGTCAGAGCTTTCTTT; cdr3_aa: CASSLNTRVRAFF
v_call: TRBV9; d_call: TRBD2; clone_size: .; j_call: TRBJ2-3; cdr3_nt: TGTGCCAGCAGCGCCAGGACTAGTGTAACAGATACGCAGTATTTT; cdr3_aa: CASSARTSVTDTQYF
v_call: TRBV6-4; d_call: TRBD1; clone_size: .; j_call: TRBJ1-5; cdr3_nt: TGTGCCAGCAGACCAACAGGGGAACAGCCCCAGCATTTT; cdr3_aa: CASRPTGEQPQHF
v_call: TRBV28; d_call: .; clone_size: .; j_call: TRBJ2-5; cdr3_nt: TGTGCCAGCAGTCCTGATGGAGAGAGGACCCAGTACTTC; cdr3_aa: CASSPDGERTQYF
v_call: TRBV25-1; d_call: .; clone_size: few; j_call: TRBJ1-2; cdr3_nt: TGTGCCAGCCAAGCCTCTCGCTATGGCTACACCTTC; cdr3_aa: CASQASRYGYTF